These 23 T cell receptor beta chains were all obtained from the same sample, sequenced in a study of blood T cell repertoires in COVID-19. Produced via immunoSEQ multiplex PCR; TCRdb's table is partial and in-frame only. The repertoire includes about 230,000 clones, 84% of them detected once, and 1.4% sits in the top ten. Sequences were obtained from peripheral blood. The receptors were sampled from a middle-aged woman who had recovered from COVID-19.

This clone showed up just once. The chain couples TRBV10-3 to TRBJ2-1; 8 bases line up with TRBD2. Germline values: CDR1 ENHRY, CDR2 SYGVKD. V trimming: 8 bases; J trimming: 6 bases; junction bases outside the gene matches: 9. The CDR3 has 14 residues. The CDR3 region has the DNA TGTGCCATCGCGTCCAGCGGGGGTATCAATGAGCAGTTCTTC. This translates into CAIASSGGINEQFF.

This clone was picked up a small number of times. The chain uses TRBV7-2 and TRBJ1-5, with D possibly being TRBD1 (5 bases). Germline lookup yields CDR1 SGHTA and CDR2 FQGNSA. The CDR3 runs to 15 residues. V lost 5 bases and J 9 bases, leaving 20 bases between the germline ends. Here the CDR3 DNA reads TGTGCCAGCAGCGTTGGGGCCCCAACGGGCTGGCCCCAGCATTTT. This gives the protein CASSVGAPTGWPQHF.

This rearrangement joins TRBV9 to TRBJ2-3, with D possibly matching TRBD2 (7 bases). Between the trimmed V and J ends, which lost 1 base and 1 base, there was a span of 16 bases. The length of the CDR3 is 17 residues. From germline, CDR1 is SGDLS and CDR2 YYNGEE. The CDR3 sequence is CASSVPSMGGRTDTQYF. The CDR3 region has the DNA TGTGCCAGCAGCGTACCGTCTATGGGGGGGCGCACAGATACGCAGTATTTT. The whole variable domain, filled in from reference TRBV9 and TRBJ2-3, reads DSGVTQTPKHLITATGQRVTLRCSPRSGDLSVYWYQQSLDQGLQFLIQYYNGEERAKGNILERFSAQQFPDLHSELNLSSLELGDSALYFCASSVPSMGGRTDTQYFGPGTRLTVL.

The chain links TRBV5-1 to TRBJ2-3, with D possibly TRBD2 on 6 matching bases. The CDR3 is 16 amino acids. Trimming pared 3 bases from V and 3 bases from J, leaving 17 bases between. Germline V CDR1 and CDR2: SGHRS, YFSETQ. CDR3 residues: CASSSVNPGRTDTQYF. CDR3 coding DNA: TGCGCCAGCAGCTCTGTAAACCCCGGGAGAACAGATACGCAGTATTTT.

This sequence joins TRBV12-5 and TRBJ2-1; 7 bases line up with TRBD1. Trimming took 4 bases from V and 5 from J; bases not matched to a gene: 8. The CDR3 has 15 amino acids. Germline V gene lookup returns CDR1 LGHNT and CDR2 FRNRAP. CDR3 protein: CASGSGTALDNEQFF. CDR3 nucleotides: TGTGCTAGTGGTTCGGGGACAGCACTTGACAATGAGCAGTTCTTC.

This clone was counted a single time. CDR3 in amino acids: CASSYSMDTSTDTQYF. The CDR3 DNA follows: TGTGCCAGCAGTTACTCGATGGACACTAGCACAGATACGCAGTATTTT. V and J are TRBV6-2 or TRBV6-3 and TRBJ2-3, with D perhaps TRBD1 (5 bases). Trimming shortened V by 0 bases and J by 0 bases, and 10 bases separated the two germline ends. The germline CDR1 and CDR2 sequences are MNHEY and SVGEGT. This CDR3 is built from 16 residues.

The gene calls are TRBV5-1 and TRBJ1-1; maybe TRBD1 (6 bases). Germline V gene lookup returns CDR1 SGHRS and CDR2 YFSETQ. CDR3 length: 14 amino acids. Trimming took off 3 bases at V and 10 bases at J, with 19 bases between the two ends. CDR3: CASSSGSGGGRAFF. The DNA for the CDR3 is TGCGCCAGCAGCTCGGGTTCGGGGGGCGGACGAGCTTTCTTT.

The chain recombines TRBV25-1 with TRBJ2-7, with a tentative D call TRBD1 (6 bases). There are 15 residues in the CDR3. V was cut by 4 bases and J by 3 bases, with 16 bases left in between. Looked up from germline, CDR1 is MGHDK and CDR2 is SYGVNS. The CDR3 reads CASSGCDRTYYEQYF. CDR3 coding DNA: TGTGCCAGCAGTGGATGTGACAGGACTTACTACGAGCAGTACTTC.

The chain employs TRBV27 and TRBJ2-6; D is undetermined. This CDR3 is built from 14 residues. The germline CDR1 and CDR2 sequences are MNHEY and SMNVEV (reference sequence). Between the trimmed V and J ends, which lost 3 bases and 0 bases, there was a span of 3 bases. CDR3 coding DNA: TGTGCCAGCAGTTTCAGCTCTGGGGCCAACGTCCTGACTTTC. It translates to CASSFSSGANVLTF.

This clone came up a few times. V gene TRBV4-2 combines with J gene TRBJ2-2, with TRBD2 identical over 7 bases. The CDR3 covers 16 residues. The germline V gene has CDR1 LGHNA and CDR2 YNFKEQ. With 2 bases clipped from V and 0 bases from J, the junction kept 3 bases outside the gene matches. The CDR3 spells CASSQIAGANTGELFF. The CDR3 DNA reads TGTGCCAGCAGCCAAATTGCGGGGGCGAACACCGGGGAGCTGTTTTTT.

The CDR3 nucleotides are TGCAGTGCTAGTCACATTGCGAAAGACAGGGGGGGATATGGCTACACCTTC. Translated: CSASHIAKDRGGYGYTF. J is TRBJ1-2 and V is TRBV20-1; the match to TRBD1 covers 9 bases. There are 17 residues in the CDR3. Germline-derived CDR1 and CDR2 are DFQATT and SNEGSKA (reference sequence). Trimming at V came to 3 bases and at J to 5 bases, leaving 16 bases not matched to a gene.

J is TRBJ1-1 and V is TRBV19; 9 nucleotides agree with TRBD1. The ends lost 5 bases at V and 0 bases at J; junction bases unmatched: 10. This CDR3 spans 17 amino acids. Germline V lookup: CDR1 LNHDA, CDR2 SQIVND (reference sequence). Here the CDR3 DNA reads TGTGCCAGTAGTTCCGGGACAGGGCAACTTATGAACACTGAAGCTTTCTTT. This gives the protein CASSSGTGQLMNTEAFF.

The V call is TRBV28, the J call TRBJ1-5; D gene uncertain. This CDR3 is built from 13 residues. Germline loops: CDR1 MDHEN, CDR2 SYDVKM. V was pared by 2 bases and J by 6 bases, with 8 bases between. CDR3 DNA sequence: TGTGCCAGCAGTTTACTCCCCCCTCAGCCCCAGCATTTT. Its translation: CASSLLPPQPQHF. The variable domain in full, completed from reference TRBV28 and TRBJ1-5, reads DVKVTQSSRYLVKRTGEKVFLECVQDMDHENMFWYRQDPGLGLRLIYFSYDVKMKEKGDIPEGYSVSREKKERFSLILESASTNQTSMYLCASSLLPPQPQHFGDGTRLSIL.

The rearrangement joins TRBV19 to TRBJ1-2, with TRBD1 matching over 10 bases. CDR3 length: 17 residues. V lost 7 bases, J lost 7 bases, and 18 bases stayed unmatched. Germline CDR1 is LNHDA and CDR2 is SQIVND (reference sequence). CDR3: CASNDPGQGISVGGYTF. CDR3 nucleotides: TGTGCCAGTAATGATCCGGGACAGGGGATCAGTGTGGGTGGCTACACCTTC.

The chain uses TRBV5-1 and TRBJ2-1; TRBD1 agrees at 8 bases. J gave up 3 bases and V 3 bases, and 5 bases lay outside the gene matches. Germline CDR1 reads SGHRS; CDR2 reads YFSETQ. This CDR3 contains 15 residues. This CDR3 reads CASSSDRGYYNEQFF. In DNA form, the CDR3 reads TGCGCCAGCAGCTCCGACAGGGGATACTACAATGAGCAGTTCTTC.

The CDR3 loop reads CASSVDPRDTGELFF. The CDR3 DNA sequence: TGTGCCAGCAGCGTAGATCCAAGAGACACCGGGGAGCTGTTTTTT. This chain links TRBV9 with TRBJ2-2; D remains unclear. CDR1 and CDR2 (germline): SGDLS, YYNGEE. The CDR3 covers 15 residues. Trimming took 0 bases from V and 3 from J, leaving 9 bases between them.

The chain has TRBV11-2 and TRBJ2-1; 7 bases align to TRBD1. The CDR3 is 14 amino acids. The V and J ends lost 5 bases and 8 bases, in that order; junction bases with no gene match: 9. CDR1 and CDR2 from the germline V gene are SGHAT and FQNNGV. CDR3 sequence (DNA): TGTGCCAGCAGCCCACGACAGGGTAGGGATGAGCAGTTCTTC. Translation: CASSPRQGRDEQFF. Full variable domain (remainder filled in from reference TRBV11-2 and TRBJ2-1): EAGVAQSPRYKIIEKRQSVAFWCNPISGHATLYWYQQILGQGPKLLIQFQNNGVVDDSQLPKDRFSAERLKGVDSTLKIQPAKLEDSAVYLCASSPRQGRDEQFFGPGTRLTVL.

The genes are TRBV24-1 and TRBJ2-2; 7 bases fit TRBD1. The ends lost 3 bases at V and 4 bases at J; junction bases unmatched: 4. From germline, CDR1 is KGHDR and CDR2 SFDVKD. This CDR3 spans 15 amino acids. The CDR3 DNA reads as TGTGCCACCAGTGATCAACAGGGGCGCACCGGGGAGCTGTTTTTT. Residues: CATSDQQGRTGELFF.

The genes are TRBV24-1 and TRBJ2-7; TRBD2 might be the D (6 bases). The CDR3 consists of 17 residues. Germline V gene sequence: CDR1 KGHDR, CDR2 SFDVKD. V dropped 2 bases and J dropped 4 bases, with 20 bases sitting between them. CDR3 loop: CATSDYRDLRFVYEQYF. For the CDR3, the DNA is TGTGCCACCAGTGATTACCGGGACTTAAGGTTTGTATACGAGCAGTACTTC.

The chain links TRBV14 to TRBJ1-1; 11 nucleotides agree with TRBD1. Trimming took 0 bases from V and 1 from J; bases not matched to a gene: 1. The CDR3 consists of 16 residues. Germline V gene sequence: CDR1 SGHDN, CDR2 FVKESK. CDR3 bases: TGTGCCAGCAGCCAAGAAGGGACAGGGGGGAACACTGAAGCTTTCTTT. Encoded protein: CASSQEGTGGNTEAFF. The complete variable domain, with remaining parts taken from reference TRBV14 and TRBJ1-1, reads EAGVTQFPSHSVIEKGQTVTLRCDPISGHDNLYWYRRVMGKEIKFLLHFVKESKQDESGMPNNRFLAERTGGTYSTLKVQPAELEDSGVYFCASSQEGTGGNTEAFFGQGTRLTVV.

This chain links TRBV12-2 with TRBJ2-1; the table assigns TRBD1, which was not confirmed against the DNA. TRBV12-2 is a pseudogene locus. The CDR3 covers 20 residues. The CDR3 here is CASRLAEHRGSNRGCNEQFF. The CDR3 DNA reads TGTGCAAGTCGCTTAGCGGAGCACAGGGGATCAAATAGGGGGTGCAATGAGCAGTTCTTC.

The chain carries TRBV21-1 and TRBJ2-2; the D call TRBD2 from the table was never checked on the DNA. TRBV21-1 is a documented pseudogene. The CDR3 totals 17 residues. The chain's CDR3 is CASRALSSGSNTGELFF. The CDR3 coding sequence is TGTGCCAGCAGGGCCCTTTCGAGCGGGTCGAACACCGGGGAGCTGTTTTTT.

This chain connects TRBV10-3 to TRBJ1-1; 8 bases are shared with TRBD1. J was trimmed by 3 bases and V by 6 bases; bases with no gene match: 6. CDR1 ENHRY and CDR2 SYGVKD come from the germline V gene. This CDR3 spans 14 amino acids. CDR3 nucleotides: TGTGCCATCAGACTGACAGGGGACCACACTGAAGCTTTCTTT. It yields the protein CAIRLTGDHTEAFF.